Each of the 22 T cell receptor beta chains below was sequenced from the same sample in a study of CD8 T cells in Susac syndrome. RNA amounts of about 0.5 to 1 ug underwent reverse transcription with random hexamers. A single record per CDR3 protein comes from TCRdb applying MiXCR to the immunoSEQ multiplex PCR reads. The table shows some 100,000 distinct CDR3 sequences, with approximately 95% occurring only once. Sequenced sample: CD8+ T cells from PBMCs. These receptors all stem from a human donor with Susac syndrome.

V usage is TRBV20-1 and J usage is TRBJ2-7; perhaps TRBD1 as D (5 bases). Germline values: CDR1 DFQATT, CDR2 SNEGSKA (reference sequence). Trimming took 1 base from V and 3 from J, leaving 19 bases between them. This CDR3 spans 16 amino acids. CDR3 amino acids: CSARGHDGGALYEQYF. The CDR3 nucleotides read TGCAGTGCTAGAGGTCACGATGGTGGGGCCCTCTACGAGCAGTACTTC.

This rearrangement joins TRBV20-1 to TRBJ1-2, with D tentatively TRBD1 (5 bases). In germline, CDR1 is DFQATT, CDR2 SNEGSKA (reference sequence). CDR3 length: 12 amino acids. Trimming shortened V by 6 bases and J by 2 bases, and 10 bases separated the two germline ends. CDR3 nucleotides: TGCAGTGCCCCGACAGAGAACTATGGCTACACCTTC. Its protein product is CSAPTENYGYTF.

This chain links TRBV6-5 with TRBJ1-2; a possible D gene is TRBD1 (6 bases). The CDR3 consists of 14 residues. The germline gives CDR1 MNHEY, CDR2 SVGAGI. V shed 5 bases and J shed 8 bases, with 18 bases lying between them. CDR3 residues: CASSRQRQAVGYTF. CDR3 nucleotide sequence: TGTGCCAGCAGTCGACAACGACAGGCCGTCGGCTACACCTTC.

The chain carries TRBV4-1 and TRBJ1-5; 8 bases match TRBD1. V shed 0 bases and J 5 bases; nucleotides not matched to a gene: 3. The V gene's germline CDR1 is MGHRA and CDR2 YSYEKL. The CDR3 has 15 amino acids. CDR3 sequence (DNA): TGCGCCAGCAGCCAAGAGGCGACAGGGGATCAGCCCCAGCATTTT. This encodes CASSQEATGDQPQHF.

V usage is TRBV13 and J usage is TRBJ2-2; TRBD2 is a possible D gene (6 bases). Looked up from germline, CDR1 is PRHDT and CDR2 is FYEKMQ (reference sequence). V was clipped by 5 bases and J by 0 bases, with 10 bases between them. The CDR3 consists of 15 residues. CDR3 in DNA: TGTGCCAGCAGCGGGCGACTAGCGAACACCGGGGAGCTGTTTTTT. Translation: CASSGRLANTGELFF.

The V call is TRBV4-1, the J call TRBJ2-2, with 13 bases fitting TRBD2. V gave up 4 bases and J gave up 3 bases; unmatched junction bases: 8. The CDR3 consists of 18 residues. Germline V lookup: CDR1 MGHRA, CDR2 YSYEKL. The CDR3 region is CASSPRTSGGADTGELFF. The CDR3 DNA is TGCGCCAGCAGCCCCCGAACTAGCGGGGGGGCCGACACCGGGGAGCTGTTTTTT.

This chain links TRBV29-1 with TRBJ2-7; D may match TRBD1 or TRBD2 (5 bases each). CDR1 and CDR2 from the germline V gene are SQVTM and ANQGSEA. CDR3 length: 14 amino acids. Trimming pared 0 bases from V and 1 base from J, leaving 10 bases between. The CDR3 nucleotides are TGCAGCGTTGAAGAGGGGGACCATTCCTACGAGCAGTACTTC. Protein product: CSVEEGDHSYEQYF.

V and J are TRBV5-4 and TRBJ2-1, with TRBD2 matching 14 bases. The CDR3 has 17 amino acids. CDR1 SGHNT and CDR2 YYREEE come from the germline V gene (reference sequence). J lost 8 bases, V lost 4 bases, and 11 bases had no gene match. CDR3 loop: CASSPGLAGGRRYEQFF. As DNA, the CDR3 is TGTGCCAGCAGCCCAGGACTAGCGGGAGGAAGAAGGTATGAGCAGTTCTTC.

V and J are TRBV15 and TRBJ1-3; D possibly corresponds to TRBD1 (5 bases). The germline CDR1 and CDR2 sequences are LNHNV and YYDKDF (reference sequence). V lost 5 bases and J lost 0, with 14 bases in between. The CDR3 extends over 16 amino acids. The DNA for the CDR3 is TGTGCCACCAGCGAGGAGGGGTCAAGCTCTGGAAACACCATATATTTT. As protein: CATSEEGSSSGNTIYF.

The genes are TRBV5-6 and TRBJ2-3; D is undetermined. The CDR3 is made up of 12 amino acids. Germline CDR1 reads SGHDT; CDR2 reads YYEEEE. V was pared by 4 bases and J by 1 base, with 4 bases between. CDR3 coding DNA: TGTGCCAGCAGCCATCGCACAGATACGCAGTATTTT. It is translated as CASSHRTDTQYF.

This clonotype was recorded a few times. The V call is TRBV29-1, the J call TRBJ2-7; D tentatively fits TRBD1 or TRBD2 (5 bases each). This CDR3 has 14 amino acids. CDR1 and CDR2 from the germline V gene are SQVTM and ANQGSEA. Trimming removed 4 bases from V and 1 base from J, with 14 bases in between. In DNA form, the CDR3 reads TGCAGCGTTGTTTCGGGGCCTCGTTCCTACGAGCAGTACTTC. The encoded protein is CSVVSGPRSYEQYF.

The chain couples TRBV20-1 to TRBJ2-3; D gene uncertain. This CDR3 is built from 14 residues. Germline values: CDR1 DFQATT, CDR2 SNEGSKA (reference sequence). Trimming removed 0 bases from V and 4 bases from J, with 11 bases in between. CDR3 bases: TGCAGTGCTAGAGATGGAGTGCTCCCAGATACGCAGTATTTT. Protein product: CSARDGVLPDTQYF.

In DNA, the CDR3 is TGCGCCAGCAGCATCTCCCCCTACGAGCAGTACTTC. This gives the protein CASSISPYEQYF. The rearrangement uses TRBV5-1 and TRBJ2-7; D remains ambiguous. Trimming took 4 bases from V and 2 from J, leaving 7 bases between them. The CDR3 is 12 amino acids. Germline CDR1 reads SGHRS; CDR2 reads YFSETQ.

The V call is TRBV29-1, the J call TRBJ2-7, with a weak D call TRBD2 (5 bases). CDR1 and CDR2 (germline): SQVTM, ANQGSEA. The CDR3 is 15 residues long. CDR3 sequence (DNA): TGCCCACTGGAGGTCGACCAGCGAGTTCGCTACGAGCAGTACTTC. Its protein product is CPLEVDQRVRYEQYF.

This chain connects TRBV4-1 to TRBJ1-5; D not certain. The CDR3 is made up of 15 amino acids. The germline V gene has CDR1 MGHRA and CDR2 YSYEKL. Trimming took 0 bases from V and 1 from J, leaving 7 bases between them. The CDR3 nucleotides read TGCGCCAGCAGCCAAGAGTGGGGAAGCAATCAGCCCCAGCATTTT. It encodes CASSQEWGSNQPQHF.

The V gene is TRBV27, the J gene TRBJ2-1; 11 bases line up with TRBD2. After removal of 9 bases from V and 8 bases from J, the junction contained 12 bases not matched to a gene. The CDR3 sequence is 15 residues long. Germline assignment: CDR1 MNHEY and CDR2 SMNVEV (reference sequence). The CDR3 is CASSKPSGRYDEQFF. For the CDR3, the DNA is TGTGCCAGTTCGAAACCTAGCGGGAGGTATGATGAGCAGTTCTTC.

The chain has TRBV5-1 and TRBJ1-2; D not resolved. The V gene's germline CDR1 is SGHRS and CDR2 YFSETQ. CDR3 length equals 15 residues. The V gene lost 4 bases and the J gene lost 2 bases, with 15 bases spanning the gap. CDR3: CASSPREGPNYGYTF. The DNA of the CDR3 is TGCGCCAGCAGCCCCCGGGAAGGGCCCAACTATGGCTACACCTTC.

The chain recombines TRBV27 with TRBJ2-7; D call uncertain. The CDR3 extends over 12 amino acids. Germline assignment: CDR1 MNHEY and CDR2 SMNVEV (reference sequence). V shed 4 bases and J shed 9 bases, with 13 bases lying between them. Written as DNA, the CDR3 is TGTGCCAGCAGTTCCGACAAAGAAGGGCAGTACTTC. The encoded protein is CASSSDKEGQYF.

V usage is TRBV16 and J usage is TRBJ1-5; unclear D gene. This CDR3 has 12 residues. Trimming took 8 bases from V and 5 from J, leaving 10 bases between them. The germline CDR1 and CDR2 sequences are KGHSY and FQNENV. The CDR3: CASGDRDQPQHF. The CDR3 region has the DNA TGTGCCAGCGGGGATAGGGATCAGCCCCAGCATTTT.

The V gene is TRBV14, the J gene TRBJ1-3; D unclear. The CDR3 has 16 amino acids. Between the trimmed V and J ends, which lost 0 bases and 8 bases, there was a span of 17 bases. The germline V gene has CDR1 SGHDN and CDR2 FVKESK. CDR3 sequence reads: CASSQETYGFGYTIYF. CDR3 nucleotide sequence: TGTGCCAGCAGCCAAGAGACTTATGGATTCGGATACACCATATATTTT.

The rearrangement uses TRBV13 and TRBJ2-7; TRBD1 matches 7 bases. J lost 2 bases, V lost 0 bases, and 1 base had no gene match. CDR3 length: 14 residues. Germline V gene sequence: CDR1 PRHDT, CDR2 FYEKMQ (reference sequence). The CDR3 sequence: CASSLGGTAYEQYF. DNA for the CDR3: TGTGCCAGCAGCTTAGGAGGGACAGCCTACGAGCAGTACTTC.

The gene calls are TRBV18 and TRBJ1-5, with 9 bases identical to TRBD1. Unmatched junction bases numbered 6, after V lost 5 bases and J lost 7 bases. There are 14 residues in the CDR3. Germline V gene lookup returns CDR1 KGHSH and CDR2 LQKENI. In DNA, the CDR3 is TGTGCCAGCTCAGGGTCTGGACAGGGGCAGCCCCAGCATTTT. Amino acid sequence: CASSGSGQGQPQHF.